What follows is one T cell receptor beta chain and its context. The source of the sample is a study of OX40 agonist ivuxolimab in advanced cancers. Overall study: Clinicians treated patients with ivuxolimab, an agonistic anti-OX40 (CD134) antibody. Antecedent anti-PD-1, anti-PD-L1 or anti-CTLA-4 therapy was permissible, with roughly 36% having received some.

Generated by immunoSEQ multiplex PCR, the TCRdb table keeps only in-frame clones and is missing some. The sample shows about 58,000 clones, roughly four fifths of them seen only once. Per germline, CDR1 SGHAT and CDR2 FQNNGV. The CDR3 loop spans 16 amino acids. V lost 4 bases to trimming and J lost 7 bases, with 23 bases between them. The sequence derives from an adult with an advanced solid tumor such as melanoma, head and neck, liver or kidney cancer. The chain is built from TRBV11-2 and TRBJ2-7, with TRBD1 as a possible D gene (6 bases). The sequencing used CD4+ or CD8+ T cells sorted from blood, collected in a trial of the OX40 agonist ivuxolimab. CDR3 residues: CASSSTLAGAVTEQYF. In DNA, the CDR3 is TGTGCCAGCAGCTCAACCCTGGCAGGGGCCGTCACTGAGCAGTACTTC.